A selection of T cell receptor beta chains follows, all from one sample in a study of shared clonotypes between healthy human individuals. Profiling relied on immunoSEQ multiplex PCR, and the TCRdb table lists in-frame clones only, not all of them. This sample has fewer than 3 million clones, with around 92% found just once. The sample was naive CD4+ T cells from PBMCs. These receptors came from a man younger than 35 in good health. Some clones in this sample may be carry-over from other donors' samples. Each CDR3 is given with its conserved first and last residue. D genes are given only for firm matches. Size is stated for part of the rows, as once, few or many counts, or as a class when the clone is expanded.

V: TRBV5-4; D: TRBD2; size: few; J: TRBJ2-3; DNA: TGTGCCAGCAGTCCCAGACTAGCGGGCACAGATACGCAGTATTTT; CDR3: CASSPRLAGTDTQYF
V: TRBV5-1; D: .; size: .; J: TRBJ2-1; DNA: TGCGCCAGCAGCTTCCAGGGAAATGAGCAGTTCTTC; CDR3: CASSFQGNEQFF
V: TRBV7-9; D: .; size: .; J: TRBJ1-1; DNA: TGTGCCAGCAGCCCGAGGGTGGGGATGAACACTGAAGCTTTCTTT; CDR3: CASSPRVGMNTEAFF
V: TRBV5-1; D: TRBD1; size: .; J: TRBJ2-2; DNA: TGCGCCAGCGGACAGGGGGCGGGCACCGGGGAGCTGTTTTTT; CDR3: CASGQGAGTGELFF
V: TRBV5-4; D: TRBD1; size: .; J: TRBJ2-7; DNA: TGTGCCAGCAGCCCGGCGGTCGGACAGGGGATGTCCGAGCAGTACTTC; CDR3: CASSPAVGQGMSEQYF
V: TRBV5-1; D: .; size: once; J: TRBJ1-4; DNA: TGCGCCAGCAGCTTGGCTATGACAGGAGCGCCTAATGAAAAACTGTTTTTT; CDR3: CASSLAMTGAPNEKLFF
V: TRBV5-1; D: TRBD1; size: .; J: TRBJ2-7; DNA: TGCGCCAGCAGCTTGGGAGGACAGGGGGCTTACGAGCAGTACTTC; CDR3: CASSLGGQGAYEQYF
V: TRBV6-6; D: .; size: .; J: TRBJ2-5; DNA: TGTGCCAGCAGTTACGGCTGGGTATTCCAAGAGACCCAGTACTTC; CDR3: CASSYGWVFQETQYF
V: TRBV19; D: .; size: .; J: TRBJ1-3; DNA: TGTGCCAGTAGTATTTTTTTGGGGGGACCTGGAAACACCATATATTTT; CDR3: CASSIFLGGPGNTIYF
V: TRBV7-3; D: .; size: .; J: TRBJ2-5; DNA: TGTGCCAGCAGCCCGACCAGGGAAGAGACCCAGTACTTC; CDR3: CASSPTREETQYF
V: TRBV28; D: TRBD1; size: .; J: TRBJ2-7; DNA: TGTGCCAGCAGACATACCGGGACAGGGGGCGCTCAGAGCTCCTACGAGCAGTACTTC; CDR3: CASRHTGTGGAQSSYEQYF
V: TRBV14; D: .; size: .; J: TRBJ2-5; DNA: TGTGCCAGCAGCCAAGATAAAGGTAGTTTCCAAGAGACCCAGTACTTC; CDR3: CASSQDKGSFQETQYF
V: TRBV6-1; D: .; size: .; J: TRBJ2-7; DNA: TGTGCCAGCAGTGGAGACAGTTCCGAGCGGTACTTC; CDR3: CASSGDSSERYF
V: TRBV28; D: .; size: few; J: TRBJ2-7; DNA: TGTGCCTGCCTCGGGTTCAGAGGCGGGGAGCAGTACTTC; CDR3: CACLGFRGGEQYF
V: TRBV5-1; D: .; size: .; J: TRBJ2-2; DNA: TGCGCCAGCAGCTTTTGGACACGGAGTGACACCGGGGAGCTGTTTTTT; CDR3: CASSFWTRSDTGELFF
V: TRBV5-1; D: TRBD2; size: once; J: TRBJ2-3; DNA: TGCGCCAGCAGATCGGGACTAGCAACGGCAGATACGCAGTATTTT; CDR3: CASRSGLATADTQYF
V: TRBV5-1; D: .; size: .; J: TRBJ2-2; DNA: TGCGCCAGCAGCATAGGGCCTCGAAGGGACACCGGGGAGCTGTTTTTT; CDR3: CASSIGPRRDTGELFF
V: TRBV19; D: TRBD1; size: .; J: TRBJ2-1; DNA: TGTGCCAGTAGTGCAGGGGGCCGTGATGAGCAGTTCTTC; CDR3: CASSAGGRDEQFF
V: TRBV5-1; D: .; size: .; J: TRBJ2-5; DNA: TGCGCCAGCAGTTATAATAGGGGCGAAGAGACCCAGTACTTC; CDR3: CASSYNRGEETQYF
V: TRBV7-2; D: TRBD1; size: .; J: TRBJ1-1; DNA: TGTGCCAGCAGCTCTAACAGGGGCCGTGACACTGAAGCTTTCTTT; CDR3: CASSSNRGRDTEAFF
V: TRBV18; D: .; size: .; J: TRBJ1-5; DNA: TGTGCCAGCTCACCAGGGGTAGATCAGCCCCAGCATTTT; CDR3: CASSPGVDQPQHF
V: TRBV4-3; D: .; size: .; J: TRBJ2-7; DNA: TGCGCCAGCAGCCAAGGACAGAGGTCCTACGAGCAGTACTTC; CDR3: CASSQGQRSYEQYF
V: TRBV28; D: TRBD1; size: .; J: TRBJ2-5; DNA: TGTGCCAGCAGTAGGGGACAGGGTACAAGGGGGGAGACCCAGTACTTC; CDR3: CASSRGQGTRGETQYF
V: TRBV6-5; D: .; size: .; J: TRBJ2-4; DNA: TGTGCCAGCAGATTACTAGTACAGAACATTCAGTACTTC; CDR3: CASRLLVQNIQYF
V: TRBV20-1; D: .; size: .; J: TRBJ2-7; DNA: TGCAGTGCTAGTGGGAACGAGCAGTACTTC; CDR3: CSASGNEQYF